This passage covers 6 T cell receptor beta chains from one sample sequenced in a study of a mutant IDH1 vaccine in newly diagnosed glioma. The antigens of these receptors remain unknown. Generated by immunoSEQ multiplex PCR, the TCRdb table keeps only in-frame clones and is missing some. The sample lists some 55,000 clones; 75% to 90% were seen once. Time point meaning: week 5, during vaccination. Doses comprised 300 ug of mutant IDH1 20-mer peptide each, plus topical imiquimod. Sequenced material: PBMCs, taken from a glioma patient whose treatment included an IDH1 peptide vaccine. The receptors stem from a woman between 40 and 50 years old with glioma.

The J gene is TRBJ2-5, the V gene TRBV5-1; 10 bases are a match to TRBD2. The CDR3 has 14 amino acids. The V and J ends lost 2 bases and 3 bases, in that order; junction bases with no gene match: 1. CDR1 and CDR2 from the germline V gene are SGHRS and YFSETQ. In nucleotides, the CDR3 is TGCGCCAGCAGCTTTCTAGCGGGGGAAGAGACCCAGTACTTC. As protein: CASSFLAGEETQYF.

The chain combines TRBV7-8 with TRBJ1-5; 11 positions agree with TRBD1. This CDR3 comprises 19 residues. Germline loops: CDR1 SGHVS, CDR2 FQNEAQ. The ends lost 5 bases at V and 1 base at J; junction bases unmatched: 13. CDR3 amino acids: CASSPLRTGGSPSNQPQHF. Here the CDR3 DNA reads TGTGCCAGCAGCCCTTTACGGACAGGGGGCTCTCCCAGCAATCAGCCCCAGCATTTT.

The V call is TRBV5-1, the J call TRBJ1-1; TRBD1 is a possible D gene (6 bases). The CDR3 has 13 residues. V lost 2 bases, J lost 2 bases, and 7 bases lay in between. Germline V lookup: CDR1 SGHRS, CDR2 YFSETQ. In nucleotides, the CDR3 is TGCGCCAGCAGCTTCGGGGGCAACACTGAAGCTTTCTTT. Its protein product is CASSFGGNTEAFF. The full variable domain, rest sourced from reference TRBV5-1 and TRBJ1-1, is KAGVTQTPRYLIKTRGQQVTLSCSPISGHRSVSWYQQTPGQGLQFLFEYFSETQRNKGNFPGRFSGRQFSNSRSEMNVSTLELGDSALYLCASSFGGNTEAFFGQGTRLTVV.

The chain carries TRBV10-2 and TRBJ2-7, with 8 nucleotides matching TRBD2. The CDR3 extends over 17 amino acids. The germline gives CDR1 WSHSY, CDR2 SAAADI. Trimming at V came to 0 bases and at J to 5 bases, leaving 12 bases not matched to a gene. The chain's CDR3 is CASSESKLRGELDEQYF. CDR3 in DNA: TGCGCCAGCAGTGAGTCGAAGTTGCGGGGGGAGCTCGACGAGCAGTACTTC.

The rearrangement joins TRBV2 to TRBJ1-1; D might be TRBD1 (5 bases). CDR3 length: 14 residues. The V end was cut by 2 bases, the J end by 13 bases, with 20 bases between. CDR1 is SNHLY, CDR2 FYNNEI, per germline. This CDR3 is CASSESLQGVRVFF. The CDR3 coding sequence is TGTGCCAGCAGTGAATCTCTTCAGGGTGTTAGGGTTTTCTTT.

J is TRBJ2-1 and V is TRBV30, with D possibly matching TRBD2 (5 bases). The CDR3 runs 15 residues. The germline V gene encodes CDR1 GTSNPN and CDR2 SVGIG (reference sequence). V lost 0 bases, J lost 2 bases, and 11 bases lay in between. The CDR3 DNA sequence: TGTGCCTGGAGTGTAGTGGCGGGCGCCTACAATGAGCAGTTCTTC. Its protein product is CAWSVVAGAYNEQFF. The full variable domain, completed using reference TRBV30 and TRBJ2-1, is SQTIHQWPATLVQPVGSPLSLECTVEGTSNPNLYWYRQAAGRGLQLLFYSVGIGQISSEVPQNLSASRPQDRQFILSSKKLLLSDSGFYLCAWSVVAGAYNEQFFGPGTRLTVL.